The next 19 T cell receptor beta chains were all read from a single sample in a study of spatial heterogeneity in lung cancer. Time point defined: sample taken at primary tumor resection. Extraction of whole RNA from tumor, nontumor lung or frozen PBMC preceded unsorted sequencing. TCRdb fed the 5' RACE reads into MiXCR, producing one record per CDR3 protein. The table records more than 45,000 distinct CDR3 sequences, roughly 5% of them present only once. Sequences were derived from PBMCs, sampled at surgery. These TCRs come from a male donor with early-stage non-small cell lung cancer.

This clonotype showed up many times. The rearrangement links TRBV6-2 or TRBV6-3 to TRBJ2-1, with a weak D call TRBD2 (6 bases). Trimming left V 0 bases short and J 4 bases short, with 19 bases between. Germline V CDR1 and CDR2: MNHEY, SVGEGT. CDR3 length: 18 residues. The CDR3 here is CASSYSIPAGMRYNEQFF. For the CDR3, the DNA is TGTGCCAGCAGTTACTCGATTCCTGCGGGAATGAGGTACAATGAGCAGTTCTTC.

This clonotype was counted at least ten times. The CDR3 nucleotides read TGTGCCAGCAGCCCGCAGGGACCCTACGAGCAGTACTTC. The encoded protein is CASSPQGPYEQYF. The rearrangement uses TRBV11-2 and TRBJ2-7; TRBD1 or TRBD2 may be the D gene (5 bases each). This CDR3 has 13 residues. Germline V lookup: CDR1 SGHAT, CDR2 FQNNGV. V lost 5 bases, J lost 2 bases, and 10 bases lay in between. Together with reference TRBV11-2 and TRBJ2-7, the CDR3 gives the full variable domain: EAGVAQSPRYKIIEKRQSVAFWCNPISGHATLYWYQQILGQGPKLLIQFQNNGVVDDSQLPKDRFSAERLKGVDSTLKIQPAKLEDSAVYLCASSPQGPYEQYFGPGTRLTVT.

There are many counts of this clonotype. The chain combines TRBV19 with TRBJ2-1; tentative D call: TRBD2 (7 bases). CDR3 length: 13 amino acids. CDR1 is LNHDA and CDR2 is SQIVND in the germline V gene (reference sequence). Trimming cost V 5 bases and J 6 bases, with 11 bases left between them. Here the CDR3 DNA reads TGTGCCAGTAGTCTAGGGGGGGGCAATGAGCAGTTCTTC. This codes for CASSLGGGNEQFF.

This clonotype was observed many times. The rearrangement links TRBV2 to TRBJ2-3; D gene uncertain. This CDR3 region has 13 residues. Trimming stripped 7 bases from V and 1 base from J, with 9 bases between. CDR1 and CDR2 from the germline V gene are SNHLY and FYNNEI. The DNA for the CDR3 is TGTGCCAGCAAAAGACAAGGCACAGATACGCAGTATTTT. This encodes CASKRQGTDTQYF.

This clonotype was counted many times. V usage is TRBV20-1 and J usage is TRBJ2-7; D is undetermined. The CDR3 extends over 13 amino acids. CDR1 is DFQATT and CDR2 is SNEGSKA in the germline V gene (reference sequence). V lost 3 bases, J lost 4 bases, and 13 bases lay in between. CDR3 amino acids: CSARPQNRYEQYF. Here the CDR3 DNA reads TGCAGTGCTAGGCCCCAGAACCGTTACGAGCAGTACTTC.

In its sample, this clonotype was seen many times. The chain carries TRBV28 and TRBJ1-1; tentative D call: TRBD1 (6 bases). The V gene lost 4 bases and the J gene lost 5 bases, with 20 bases spanning the gap. Germline CDR1 MDHEN, CDR2 SYDVKM. The CDR3 runs 16 residues. The CDR3, as DNA: TGTGCCAGCAGTTCGGGACAACATATGAGGGATACTGAAGCTTTCTTT. Its protein is CASSSGQHMRDTEAFF.

This clonotype was found many times. The CDR3 coding sequence is TGCAGTGCTAGAGATGGAGGACTAGCGGGGACGAAAGAGACCCAGTACTTC. It translates to CSARDGGLAGTKETQYF. V usage is TRBV20-1 and J usage is TRBJ2-5, with 12 positions matching TRBD2. The CDR3 spans 17 residues. The V and J ends lost 0 bases and 3 bases, in that order; junction bases with no gene match: 8. Germline V CDR1 and CDR2: DFQATT, SNEGSKA (reference sequence).

This clonotype was counted many times. J is TRBJ2-1 and V is TRBV5-1; TRBD2 aligns across 11 bases. CDR3 size: 14 residues. V was pared by 2 bases and J by 7 bases, with 2 bases of the junction left unmatched. Germline-derived CDR1 and CDR2 are SGHRS and YFSETQ. CDR3 loop: CASSLLAGENEQFF. CDR3 DNA: TGCGCCAGCAGCTTACTAGCGGGAGAGAATGAGCAGTTCTTC.

There are many counts of this clonotype. The chain joins TRBV7-8 to TRBJ1-6, with 9 bases aligning to TRBD1. With V trimmed by 1 base and J by 8 bases, 6 bases remained unmatched. Germline loops: CDR1 SGHVS, CDR2 FQNEAQ. The CDR3 is 16 residues long. CDR3 DNA sequence: TGTGCCAGCAGCTTAGGATCGGGACAGGGACATTCACCCCTCCACTTT. This sequence encodes CASSLGSGQGHSPLHF.

Points on this clonotype: One base away lies a much larger clone, so this may be a sequencing read error. V usage is TRBV5-1 and J usage is TRBJ2-5; 8 bases are a match to TRBD2. Per the germline V gene, CDR1 is SGHRS and CDR2 is YFSETQ. This CDR3 is built from 16 residues. The CDR3, as DNA: TGCACCAGCAGCTTGGTGCTCGGGAGGGGTTTAGAGACCCAGTACTTC. Translated: CTSSLVLGRGLETQYF.

This clonotype was detected only a few times. The junction departs from germline at one end; a sequencing error may be responsible. The V gene is TRBV7-2, the J gene TRBJ1-3; D is undetermined. The CDR3 loop spans 15 amino acids. Germline CDR1 is SGHTA and CDR2 is FQGNSA. CDR3 amino acids: CASSVATSPGNTIYF. CDR3 bases: TGTGCCAGCAGCGTAGCGACTAGCCCTGGAAACACCATATATTTT.

There are many counts of this clonotype. The rearrangement uses TRBV20-1 and TRBJ1-1; D may be TRBD1 (5 bases). Germline CDR1 is DFQATT and CDR2 is SNEGSKA (reference sequence). Trimming left V 4 bases short and J 4 bases short, with 10 bases between. The CDR3 is 12 residues long. The CDR3 protein is CSATTATTEAFF. CDR3 DNA sequence: TGCAGTGCTACGACAGCAACCACTGAAGCTTTCTTT.

This clonotype has at least ten counts. The V and J genes are TRBV25-1 and TRBJ1-5; D unresolved. Looked up from germline, CDR1 is MGHDK and CDR2 is SYGVNS. Trimming pared 6 bases from V and 3 bases from J, leaving 15 bases between. The CDR3 is 15 residues long. The CDR3 nucleotides read TGTGCCAGCAGCCCGAGGGTTTACGACAATCAGCCCCAGCATTTT. It is translated as CASSPRVYDNQPQHF.

At least ten counts were recorded for this clonotype. CDR3 region: CASSQALAGRVTDTQYF. The CDR3 DNA reads TGTGCCAGCAGCCAAGCCCTAGCGGGGAGAGTGACAGATACGCAGTATTTT. This chain joins TRBV4-2 and TRBJ2-3, with 9 bases that match TRBD2. This CDR3 comprises 17 residues. Losses at the gene ends were 1 base for V and 3 bases for J; bases not matched to a gene: 8. Germline CDR1 is LGHNA and CDR2 is YNFKEQ.

This clonotype appeared many times. This chain links TRBV20-1 with TRBJ2-1; D unclear. Trimming took 3 bases from V and 4 from J, leaving 10 bases between them. Germline CDR1 reads DFQATT; CDR2 reads SNEGSKA (reference sequence). This CDR3 spans 13 amino acids. The CDR3 reads CSASLGQYNEQFF. DNA of the CDR3: TGCAGTGCTAGTTTGGGTCAGTACAATGAGCAGTTCTTC.

This clonotype has at least ten counts. The genes are TRBV3-1 and TRBJ2-1, with D hard to call. Trimming shortened V by 5 bases and J by 7 bases, and 12 bases separated the two germline ends. From germline, CDR1 is LGHDT and CDR2 YNNKEL (reference sequence). CDR3 size: 13 residues. The CDR3 region is CASSDLSRNEQFF. The CDR3 coding sequence is TGTGCCAGCAGCGACCTTTCACGGAATGAGCAGTTCTTC.

The chain joins TRBV30 to TRBJ1-4; D gene ambiguous. Germline CDR1 is GTSNPN and CDR2 is SVGIG (reference sequence). V lost 2 bases and J 0 bases, leaving 10 bases between the germline ends. The CDR3 has 15 amino acids. CDR3 protein: CAWSLGFSTNEKLFF. CDR3 in DNA: TGTGCCTGGAGTCTTGGGTTTTCAACTAATGAAAAACTGTTTTTT. Together with reference TRBV30 and TRBJ1-4, the CDR3 gives the full variable domain: SQTIHQWPATLVQPVGSPLSLECTVEGTSNPNLYWYRQAAGRGLQLLFYSVGIGQISSEVPQNLSASRPQDRQFILSSKKLLLSDSGFYLCAWSLGFSTNEKLFFGSGTQLSVL.

This clonotype was found many times. The chain uses TRBV7-2 and TRBJ2-7; no firm D call. Germline V gives CDR1 SGHTA, CDR2 FQGNSA. Trimming cost V 1 base and J 3 bases, with 4 bases left between them. There are 12 residues in the CDR3. The CDR3 DNA sequence: TGTGCCAGCAGCTTAGAGCACTACGAGCAGTACTTC. Translation gives CASSLEHYEQYF.

This clonotype was counted at least ten times. The chain links TRBV6-5 to TRBJ2-7; D gene ambiguous. Trimming left V 3 bases short and J 0 bases short, with 18 bases between. This CDR3 is 17 amino acids long. Germline V gives CDR1 MNHEY, CDR2 SVGAGI. CDR3 sequence: CASSYLGSRGSSYEQYF. In nucleotides, the CDR3 is TGTGCCAGCAGTTATCTGGGGTCCAGAGGAAGCTCCTACGAGCAGTACTTC.